Below, 10 T cell receptor beta chains from the same sample are listed, as sequenced in a study of T cell clonotyping in hematopoietic cell transplantation. Assay: immunoSEQ multiplex PCR; the TCRdb copy retains only in-frame clones and omits some. Counted here are almost 8,500 clones, roughly nine tenths occurring once; the ten biggest clones make up around 4%. The sample here was peripheral blood mononuclear cells, taken at the time of graft-versus-host disease after allogeneic stem cell transplant. The receptor source for this set is a male patient over 55 who had an allogeneic stem cell transplant from a related donor, so the T cells may come from the graft donor. Some clones in this sample may be carry-over from other donors' samples.

The chain couples TRBV7-6 to TRBJ1-1; D may be TRBD1 (5 bases). Germline values: CDR1 SGHVS, CDR2 FNYEAQ. The CDR3 extends over 14 amino acids. With 5 bases removed from V and 10 bases from J, the gap between germline ends came to 20 bases. CDR3 DNA: TGTGCCAGCAGCGACTCTCTTAGGTCAGGGAGAGCTTTCTTT. Translation gives CASSDSLRSGRAFF.

This clone was seen only once. The chain links TRBV19 to TRBJ2-7; D gene uncertain. Germline values: CDR1 LNHDA, CDR2 SQIVND (reference sequence). The CDR3 is 13 amino acids. Trimming left V 3 bases short and J 3 bases short, with 9 bases between. The CDR3 DNA reads as TGTGCCAGTAGTATTGGGCAGAGCTACGAGCAGTACTTC. Protein: CASSIGQSYEQYF.

The CDR3 spells CASRGGEQYF. CDR3 sequence (DNA): TGTGCCAGCAGAGGGGGCGAGCAGTACTTC. This chain connects TRBV11-2 to TRBJ2-7, with a possible D match to TRBD1 (6 bases). Trimming stripped 6 bases from V and 6 bases from J, with 6 bases between. Germline CDR1 reads SGHAT; CDR2 reads FQNNGV. The CDR3 has 10 residues.

The genes are TRBV5-1 and TRBJ1-5; perhaps TRBD1 as D (6 bases). V lost 4 bases and J 4 bases, leaving 12 bases between the germline ends. The CDR3 length is 14 residues. Germline V lookup: CDR1 SGHRS, CDR2 YFSETQ. Here the CDR3 reads CASSVGTTNQPQHF. DNA for the CDR3: TGCGCCAGCAGCGTAGGGACAACTAATCAGCCCCAGCATTTT. The full variable domain, completed using reference TRBV5-1 and TRBJ1-5, is KAGVTQTPRYLIKTRGQQVTLSCSPISGHRSVSWYQQTPGQGLQFLFEYFSETQRNKGNFPGRFSGRQFSNSRSEMNVSTLELGDSALYLCASSVGTTNQPQHFGDGTRLSIL.

J is TRBJ2-1 and V is TRBV6-5; 8 bases align to TRBD1. This CDR3 contains 15 residues. V trimming: 6 bases; J trimming: 7 bases; junction bases outside the gene matches: 11. The V gene's germline CDR1 is MNHEY and CDR2 SVGAGI. The CDR3 spells CASRQGQALWNEQFF. CDR3 DNA sequence: TGTGCCAGCAGACAGGGACAGGCTCTCTGGAATGAGCAGTTCTTC.

The chain is built from TRBV6-5 and TRBJ1-1; perhaps TRBD1 as D (6 bases). This CDR3 is built from 13 residues. V was clipped by 0 bases and J by 8 bases, with 10 bases between them. In germline, CDR1 is MNHEY, CDR2 SVGAGI. CDR3: CASSYSRGGEAFF. In nucleotides, the CDR3 is TGTGCCAGCAGTTACTCCAGGGGAGGCGAAGCTTTCTTT.

J is TRBJ2-1 and V is TRBV20-1, with D possibly called TRBD1 or TRBD2 (5 bases each). Germline CDR1 reads DFQATT; CDR2 reads SNEGSKA (reference sequence). This CDR3 region has 11 residues. V lost 6 bases, J lost 12 bases, and 15 bases lay in between. CDR3 in amino acids: CSARDGARQFF. In DNA, the CDR3 is TGCAGTGCCCGAGACGGGGCGCGGCAGTTCTTC.

V is TRBV7-2 and J is TRBJ2-3; D is unclear. Looked up from germline, CDR1 is SGHTA and CDR2 is FQGNSA. V was clipped by 0 bases and J by 7 bases, with 8 bases between them. The CDR3 spans 13 residues. CDR3 coding DNA: TGTGCCAGCAGCTTAGCGAGTATTAATACGCAGTATTTT. Amino acid sequence: CASSLASINTQYF.

V is TRBV18 and J is TRBJ1-2, with D perhaps matching TRBD1 (5 bases). CDR3 length: 13 amino acids. Germline CDR1 is KGHSH and CDR2 is LQKENI. Trimming shortened V by 3 bases and J by 6 bases, and 11 bases separated the two germline ends. Written as DNA, the CDR3 is TGTGCCAGCTCACCTTCCAGGGTGGATGGCTACACCTTC. This gives the protein CASSPSRVDGYTF.

This sequence joins TRBV2 and TRBJ2-1, with D uncertain. The germline V gene has CDR1 SNHLY and CDR2 FYNNEI. Trimming removed 2 bases at V and 2 bases at J, with 7 bases between. This CDR3 contains 14 residues. The CDR3 reads CASSEPGPYNEQFF. CDR3 nucleotides: TGTGCCAGCAGTGAACCGGGTCCCTACAATGAGCAGTTCTTC.